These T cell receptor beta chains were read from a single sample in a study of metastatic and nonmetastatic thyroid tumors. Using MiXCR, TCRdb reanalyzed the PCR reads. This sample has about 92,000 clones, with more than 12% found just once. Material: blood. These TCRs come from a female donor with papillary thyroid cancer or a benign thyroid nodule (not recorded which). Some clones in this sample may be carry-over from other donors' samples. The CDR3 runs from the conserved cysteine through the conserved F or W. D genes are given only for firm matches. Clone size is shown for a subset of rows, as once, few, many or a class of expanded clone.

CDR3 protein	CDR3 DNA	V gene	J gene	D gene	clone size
CASSYSGEAVEQYF	TGTGCCAGCAGTTACTCGGGAGAGGCCGTAGAGCAGTACTTC	TRBV6-5	TRBJ2-7	.	many
CASSLAQFGNTIYF	TGTGCCAGCAGCTTGGCCCAGTTTGGAAACACCATATATTTT	TRBV13	TRBJ1-3	.	many
CASITSHLAGGNHGTDTQYF	TGTGCCAGCATTACATCCCATCTAGCGGGGGGGAACCATGGCACAGATACGCAGTATTTT	TRBV6-2/TRBV6-3	TRBJ2-3	TRBD2	.
CASSLHSYEQYF	TGTGCCAGCAGTTTACACAGCTACGAGCAGTACTTC	TRBV28	TRBJ2-7	.	medium-sized
CAISSLWGSGNTIYF	TGTGCCATCAGCTCCCTCTGGGGCTCTGGAAACACCATATATTTT	TRBV11-2	TRBJ1-3	.	.
CASSRDRDEQFF	TGTGCCAGCAGTAGGGACAGGGATGAGCAGTTCTTC	TRBV2	TRBJ2-1	TRBD1	many
CASTHARGINQPQHF	TGTGCCAGTACCCACGCACGGGGGATTAATCAGCCACAGCATTTT	TRBV19	TRBJ1-5	.	.
CASSEFSGDYGYTF	TGTGCCAGCAGTGAGTTTTCAGGGGACTATGGCTACACCTTC	TRBV2	TRBJ1-2	.	many
CASSDGGGGAETQYF	TGTGCCAGCAGTGACGGGGGGGGCGGGGCGGAGACCCAGTACTTC	TRBV6-1	TRBJ2-5	TRBD2	many
CASADRLNTGELFF	TGTGCCAGCGCCGACAGACTGAACACCGGGGAGCTGTTTTTT	TRBV6-2/TRBV6-3	TRBJ2-2	.	many
CSVPSGTDTQYF	TGCAGCGTACCTAGCGGCACAGATACGCAGTATTTT	TRBV29-1	TRBJ2-3	.	many
CASTGTGIGELFF	TGCGCCAGCACCGGGACAGGGATCGGGGAGCTGTTTTTT	TRBV10-1	TRBJ2-2	TRBD1	many
CSAPDWETQYF	TGCAGTGCGCCGGACTGGGAGACCCAGTACTTC	TRBV20-1	TRBJ2-5	.	many
CASSFPGGPKKTYEQYF	TGTGCCAGCAGCTTCCCCGGGGGGCCAAAAAAGACCTACGAGCAGTACTTC	TRBV11-1	TRBJ2-7	.	many
CASSPRDRDSYGYTF	TGTGCCAGCAGTCCTAGAGACAGGGATTCCTATGGCTACACCTTC	TRBV12-3/TRBV12-4	TRBJ1-2	TRBD1	many
CASTGDRNQPQHF	TGTGCCAGTACCGGAGACAGGAATCAGCCCCAGCATTTT	TRBV19	TRBJ1-5	.	few
CSHPTRSSYNEQFF	TGCAGTCATCCGACTCGGAGCTCCTACAATGAGCAGTTCTTC	TRBV20-1	TRBJ2-1	.	many
CASSFPGGNYGYTF	TGCGCCAGCAGCTTTCCCGGTGGTAACTATGGCTACACCTTC	TRBV5-1	TRBJ1-2	.	.